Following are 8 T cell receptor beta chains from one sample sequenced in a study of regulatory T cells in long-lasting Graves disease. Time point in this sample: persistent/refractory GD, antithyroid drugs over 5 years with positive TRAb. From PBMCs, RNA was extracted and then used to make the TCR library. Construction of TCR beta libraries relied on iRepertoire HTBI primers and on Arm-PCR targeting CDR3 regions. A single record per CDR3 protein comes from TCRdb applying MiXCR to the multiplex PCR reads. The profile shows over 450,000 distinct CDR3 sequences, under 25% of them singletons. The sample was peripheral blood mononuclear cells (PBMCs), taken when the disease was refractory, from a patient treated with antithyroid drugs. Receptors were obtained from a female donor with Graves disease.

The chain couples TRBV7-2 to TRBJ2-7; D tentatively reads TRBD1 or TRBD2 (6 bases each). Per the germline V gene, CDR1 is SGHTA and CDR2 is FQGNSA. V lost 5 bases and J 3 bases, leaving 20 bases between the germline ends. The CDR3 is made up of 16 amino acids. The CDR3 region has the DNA TGTGCCAGCAGCAATGGGCTCTGGGGGGCTGGCTACGAGCAGTACTTC. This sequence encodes CASSNGLWGAGYEQYF.

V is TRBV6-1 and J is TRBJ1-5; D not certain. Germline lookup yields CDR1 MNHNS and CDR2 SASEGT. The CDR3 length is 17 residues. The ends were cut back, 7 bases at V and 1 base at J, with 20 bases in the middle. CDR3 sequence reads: CASKPSTTLRSNQPQHF. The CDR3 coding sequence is TGTGCCAGCAAGCCATCCACGACACTGAGGAGCAATCAGCCCCAGCATTTT.

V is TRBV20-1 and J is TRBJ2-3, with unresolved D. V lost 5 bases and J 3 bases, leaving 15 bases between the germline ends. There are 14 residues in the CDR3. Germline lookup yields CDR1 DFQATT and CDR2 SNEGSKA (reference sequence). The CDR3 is CSASHRSRTDTQYF. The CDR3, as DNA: TGCAGTGCTTCTCACAGAAGTCGGACAGATACGCAGTATTTT.

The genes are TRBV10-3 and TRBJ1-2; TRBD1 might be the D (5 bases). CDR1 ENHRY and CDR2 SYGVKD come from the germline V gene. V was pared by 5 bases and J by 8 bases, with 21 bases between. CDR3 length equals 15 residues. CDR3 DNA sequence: TGTGCCATCAGTCCTGCCCCGATTTGGACATACGGCTACACCTTC. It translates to CAISPAPIWTYGYTF.

The CDR3 nucleotides read TGTGCCAGCAGCTTGGGGAATACAGGGGACACAGATACGCAGTATTTT. It encodes CASSLGNTGDTDTQYF. This rearrangement joins TRBV5-5 to TRBJ2-3; 7 nucleotides line up with TRBD1. The CDR3 covers 16 residues. V lost 0 bases, J lost 2 bases, and 6 bases stayed unmatched. Germline CDR1 reads SGHKS; CDR2 reads YYEKEE (reference sequence).

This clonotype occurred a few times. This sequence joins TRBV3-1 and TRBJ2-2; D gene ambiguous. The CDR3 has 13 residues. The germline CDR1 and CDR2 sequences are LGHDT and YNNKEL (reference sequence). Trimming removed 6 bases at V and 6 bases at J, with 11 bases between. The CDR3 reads CASRQNGPGELFF. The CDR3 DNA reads TGTGCCAGCAGACAAAATGGCCCCGGGGAGCTGTTTTTT.

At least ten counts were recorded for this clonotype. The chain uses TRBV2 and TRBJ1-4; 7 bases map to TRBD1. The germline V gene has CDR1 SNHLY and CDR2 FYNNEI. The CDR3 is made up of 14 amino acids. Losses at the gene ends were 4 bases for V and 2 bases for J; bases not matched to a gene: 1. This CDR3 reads CASSVQGTNEKLFF. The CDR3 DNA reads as TGTGCCAGCAGTGTACAGGGGACTAATGAAAAACTGTTTTTT.

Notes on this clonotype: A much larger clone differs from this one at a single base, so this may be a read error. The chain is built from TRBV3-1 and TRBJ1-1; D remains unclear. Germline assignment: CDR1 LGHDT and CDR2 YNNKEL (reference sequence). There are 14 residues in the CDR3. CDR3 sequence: CAGSQSGENTEAFF. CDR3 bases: TGTGCCGGCAGCCAATCCGGTGAGAACACTGAAGCTTTCTTT.